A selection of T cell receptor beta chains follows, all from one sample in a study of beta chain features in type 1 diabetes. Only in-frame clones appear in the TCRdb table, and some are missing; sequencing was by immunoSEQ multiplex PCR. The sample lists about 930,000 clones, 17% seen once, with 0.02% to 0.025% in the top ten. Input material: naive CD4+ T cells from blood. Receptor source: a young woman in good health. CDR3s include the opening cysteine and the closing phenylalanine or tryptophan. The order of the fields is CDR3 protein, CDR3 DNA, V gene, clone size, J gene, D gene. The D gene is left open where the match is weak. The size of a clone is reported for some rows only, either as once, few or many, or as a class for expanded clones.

CDR3: CASSPREIRISGELFF
DNA: TGTGCCAGCTCACCACGGGAAATCCGAATTTCCGGGGAGCTGTTTTTT
V: TRBV18
size: once
J: TRBJ2-2
D: .

CDR3: CASSPLGLAGGPYEQYF
DNA: TGTGCCAGCAGCCCCTTAGGACTAGCGGGAGGGCCGTACGAGCAGTACTTC
V: TRBV7-2
size: few
J: TRBJ2-7
D: TRBD2

CDR3: CATSSYTDTQYF
DNA: TGTGCCACCAGCAGCTACACAGATACGCAGTATTTT
V: TRBV15
size: .
J: TRBJ2-3
D: .

CDR3: CSVVGVSYGYTF
DNA: TGCAGCGTTGTCGGGGTTAGCTATGGCTACACCTTC
V: TRBV29-1
size: few
J: TRBJ1-2
D: .

CDR3: CASRSSGTNEKLFF
DNA: TGTGCCAGCCGGAGCAGCGGAACTAATGAAAAACTGTTTTTT
V: TRBV7-2
size: few
J: TRBJ1-4
D: .

CDR3: CASRSGLATDTQYF
DNA: TGTGCCAGCAGATCGGGACTAGCGACAGATACGCAGTATTTT
V: TRBV6-5
size: few
J: TRBJ2-3
D: TRBD2

CDR3: CSVEEGTANYGYTF
DNA: TGCAGCGTGGAGGAGGGGACAGCTAACTATGGCTACACCTTC
V: TRBV29-1
size: .
J: TRBJ1-2
D: TRBD1

CDR3: CASRDRENSPLHF
DNA: TGTGCCAGCCGGGACAGGGAGAATTCACCCCTCCACTTT
V: TRBV6-5
size: .
J: TRBJ1-6
D: TRBD1

CDR3: CASSLPSKNIQYF
DNA: TGTGCCAGCAGCCTGCCCAGCAAAAACATTCAGTACTTC
V: TRBV11-2
size: .
J: TRBJ2-4
D: .

CDR3: CASSLRDSANTGELFF
DNA: TGTGCCAGCAGTCTCCGGGACTCCGCAAACACCGGGGAGCTGTTTTTT
V: TRBV27
size: .
J: TRBJ2-2
D: .

CDR3: CASSIQDTGELFF
DNA: TGTGCCAGTAGTATACAAGACACCGGGGAGCTGTTTTTT
V: TRBV19
size: .
J: TRBJ2-2
D: .

CDR3: CAISAQGQGAGETQYF
DNA: TGTGCCATCAGTGCCCAGGGACAGGGGGCCGGGGAGACCCAGTACTTC
V: TRBV10-3
size: .
J: TRBJ2-5
D: TRBD1

CDR3: CAISGVRQDRNYGYTF
DNA: TGTGCCATCAGTGGGGTGCGACAGGATCGTAACTATGGCTACACCTTC
V: TRBV10-3
size: .
J: TRBJ1-2
D: .

CDR3: CSAKELETQYF
DNA: TGCAGTGCTAAAGAACTTGAGACCCAGTACTTC
V: TRBV20-1
size: few
J: TRBJ2-5
D: .

CDR3: CASSPGTRDGYTF
DNA: TGTGCCAGCTCACCGGGGACGCGGGATGGCTACACCTTC
V: TRBV9
size: once
J: TRBJ1-2
D: .

CDR3: CASSLRGPYQETQYF
DNA: TGCGCCAGCAGCTTGCGGGGACCGTACCAAGAGACCCAGTACTTC
V: TRBV5-1
size: .
J: TRBJ2-5
D: .

CDR3: CASTGYNEQFF
DNA: TGTGCCAGCACTGGCTACAATGAGCAGTTCTTC
V: TRBV28
size: .
J: TRBJ2-1
D: .

CDR3: CASSRTGDRRETQYF
DNA: TGTGCCAGCAGCCGGACAGGGGATAGAAGAGAGACCCAGTACTTC
V: TRBV9
size: .
J: TRBJ2-5
D: TRBD1

CDR3: CASDSGGTQETQYF
DNA: TGTGCCAGCGATTCGGGAGGCACCCAAGAGACCCAGTACTTC
V: TRBV6-6
size: .
J: TRBJ2-5
D: TRBD2

CDR3: CASSLDRSSYEQYF
DNA: TGTGCCAGCAGTCTAGACAGGAGCTCCTACGAGCAGTACTTC
V: TRBV6-6
size: few
J: TRBJ2-7
D: .

CDR3: CASGLAGQNEQFF
DNA: TGTGCCAGTGGCCTAGCGGGGCAGAATGAGCAGTTCTTC
V: TRBV19
size: .
J: TRBJ2-1
D: TRBD2

CDR3: CASSYSSKGETQYF
DNA: TGTGCCAGCAGTTACTCTTCTAAGGGGGAGACCCAGTACTTC
V: TRBV6-5
size: .
J: TRBJ2-5
D: .

CDR3: CSVVGGSSSVDTQYF
DNA: TGCAGCGTTGTTGGGGGGTCTAGTTCGGTAGATACGCAGTATTTT
V: TRBV29-1
size: few
J: TRBJ2-3
D: .

CDR3: CASSQATGLETQYF
DNA: TGTGCCAGCAGCCAGGCAACAGGGCTGGAGACCCAGTACTTC
V: TRBV14
size: few
J: TRBJ2-5
D: .

CDR3: CASSQDRDRAYEQYF
DNA: TGCGCCAGCAGCCAAGATCGGGACAGGGCCTACGAGCAGTACTTC
V: TRBV4-3
size: .
J: TRBJ2-7
D: TRBD1

CDR3: CASSLRFDGSRFSTDTQYF
DNA: TGTGCCAGCAGCTTGCGGTTCGACGGGAGCCGATTTAGCACAGATACGCAGTATTTT
V: TRBV5-4
size: .
J: TRBJ2-3
D: .

CDR3: CAINRQEGNEQFF
DNA: TGTGCCATCAACAGACAGGAGGGTAATGAGCAGTTCTTC
V: TRBV10-3
size: .
J: TRBJ2-1
D: .

CDR3: CAISPAAGTGDSTAFF
DNA: TGTGCCATCAGCCCCGCCGCGGGGACAGGGGACAGTACGGCTTTCTTT
V: TRBV10-3
size: .
J: TRBJ1-1
D: TRBD1

CDR3: CASSQDGAGTYEQYF
DNA: TGCGCCAGCAGCCAAGATGGGGCCGGAACCTACGAGCAGTACTTC
V: TRBV4-3
size: few
J: TRBJ2-7
D: .

CDR3: CASSWGLAEGTDTQYF
DNA: TGTGCCAGCAGCTGGGGACTAGCGGAGGGCACAGATACGCAGTATTTT
V: TRBV5-8
size: .
J: TRBJ2-3
D: TRBD2

CDR3: CASSYSIGQGGEQYF
DNA: TGTGCCAGCAGTTACTCGATAGGACAGGGCGGGGAGCAGTACTTC
V: TRBV6-6
size: few
J: TRBJ2-7
D: TRBD1

CDR3: CASNPTGKREAFF
DNA: TGTGCCAGTAACCCTACAGGGAAACGGGAAGCTTTCTTT
V: TRBV7-9
size: few
J: TRBJ1-1
D: .

CDR3: CASGEDRVNTQYF
DNA: TGTGCCAGCGGAGAGGACAGGGTTAATACGCAGTATTTT
V: TRBV27
size: .
J: TRBJ2-3
D: TRBD1

CDR3: CASSLGQYEAFF
DNA: TGTGCCAGCAGTCTCGGACAGTATGAAGCTTTCTTT
V: TRBV28
size: .
J: TRBJ1-1
D: .

CDR3: CASSLDRGLRAAQYF
DNA: TGTGCCAGCAGCTTAGATCGGGGACTCCGCGCGGCCCAGTACTTC
V: TRBV7-2
size: .
J: TRBJ2-5
D: .

CDR3: CASSYRVEADTQYF
DNA: TGTGCCAGCAGCTACAGGGTTGAGGCAGATACGCAGTATTTT
V: TRBV6-6
size: few
J: TRBJ2-3
D: .

CDR3: CASSLVSASGDYEQYF
DNA: TGTGCCAGCAGCTTAGTTTCGGCTAGCGGGGACTACGAGCAGTACTTC
V: TRBV7-2
size: few
J: TRBJ2-7
D: TRBD2

CDR3: CASSQGLSGGYEQFF
DNA: TGCGCCAGCAGCCAAGGTCTTAGCGGTGGGTATGAGCAGTTCTTC
V: TRBV4-3
size: .
J: TRBJ2-1
D: .

CDR3: CASSAGPNTGELFF
DNA: TGTGCCAGCAGCGCCGGTCCGAACACCGGGGAGCTGTTTTTT
V: TRBV7-6
size: few
J: TRBJ2-2
D: .

CDR3: CASSQGTGAYSYNEQFF
DNA: TGCGCCAGCAGCCAAGGGACCGGGGCCTACTCCTACAATGAGCAGTTCTTC
V: TRBV4-3
size: .
J: TRBJ2-1
D: .

CDR3: CASSPIQPRGEKLFF
DNA: TGTGCCAGCTCACCAATCCAACCGAGAGGTGAAAAACTGTTTTTT
V: TRBV18
size: few
J: TRBJ1-4
D: .